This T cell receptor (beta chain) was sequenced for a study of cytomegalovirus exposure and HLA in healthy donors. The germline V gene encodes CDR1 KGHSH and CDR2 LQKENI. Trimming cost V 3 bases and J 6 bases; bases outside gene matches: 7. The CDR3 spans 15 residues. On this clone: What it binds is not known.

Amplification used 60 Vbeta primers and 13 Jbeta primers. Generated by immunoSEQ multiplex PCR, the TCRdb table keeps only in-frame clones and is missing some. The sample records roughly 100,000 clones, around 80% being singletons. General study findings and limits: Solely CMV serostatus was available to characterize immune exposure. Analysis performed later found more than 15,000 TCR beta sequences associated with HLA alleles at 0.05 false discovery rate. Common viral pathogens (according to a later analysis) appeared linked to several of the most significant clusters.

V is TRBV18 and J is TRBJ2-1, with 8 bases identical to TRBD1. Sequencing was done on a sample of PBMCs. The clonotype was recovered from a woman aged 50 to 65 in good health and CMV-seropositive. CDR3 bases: TGTGCCAGCTCACCCATCTCCGGGACAGGCAATGAGCAGTTCTTC. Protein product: CASSPISGTGNEQFF.